This T cell receptor beta chain was obtained from a study of vaccination effects on CD4 cells after COVID-19. General study findings and limits: Healthy vaccinees showed cross-reactivity with common cold coronaviruses in only 1 of 255 vaccine-induced clones.

As to this clone: The antigen is unknown.

Prior to sequencing, the ViraFEST assay stimulated PBMC with viral peptide pools, which expanded the antigen-specific CD4+ T cells. Culture lasted about 11 days before CD4+ T cell isolation. The vaccine recipients had no prior SARS-CoV-2 infection, with negative nucleocapsid antibodies. The researchers cultured approximately 2.1 million PBMC per well with around 9.2 IU/ml IL-2 and 8.5 to 10 ug/ml peptides. This CDR3 is built from 14 residues. The germline V gene encodes CDR1 LNHDA and CDR2 SQIVND (reference sequence). The junction had 1 base not matched to a gene; V was cut back by 3 bases and J by 3 bases. Libraries were prepared by immunoSEQ multiplex PCR; TCRdb keeps only in-frame clonotypes and omits some of them. The sample holds roughly 75,000 clones, roughly 78% seen once.

The chain uses TRBV19 and TRBJ2-1, with 8 bases fitting TRBD2. This TCR was recovered from a human donor who received a COVID-19 vaccine. Sequenced material: CD4+ T cells from PBMCs cultured with HCoV-OC43 spike peptides, taken before COVID-19 vaccination. Noted subset: HCoV-OC43 spike overlapping peptide pool stimulation. CDR3 sequence reads: CASSISGNYNEQFF. CDR3 DNA: TGTGCCAGTAGTATTAGCGGGAACTACAATGAGCAGTTCTTC.